This T cell receptor beta chain was sequenced for a study of T-cell memory formation after mild COVID-19. Study-wide background: The study found TCR clusters largely donor specific.

In regard to this clonotype: Its antigen is undetermined.

One entry per CDR3 protein, called by TCRdb with MiXCR from the 5' RACE reads. Here the sample spans 360,000 or so distinct CDR3 sequences, around 27% being singletons. Study-level points and caveats: CD8+ contracting clones occupied EMRA, while CD4+ ones occupied mainly CM and EM. Day 15 to 85 contracting clones showed balanced CD4/CD8; later expanders leaned CD4+.

Per the germline V gene, CDR1 is GTSNPN and CDR2 is SVGIG (reference sequence). The CDR3 sequence is 15 residues long. Deletions cut 0 bases from V and 0 bases from J, with 12 bases between. The TCR comes from an adult woman who had mild COVID-19 (a few samples of this study predate the infection). Cell type and time point are not known. The chain employs TRBV30 and TRBJ2-7, with a weak D call TRBD2 (6 bases). Specimen: PBMCs or a T cell subset sorted from them (not recorded which). In DNA, the CDR3 is TGTGCCTGGAGTGTCGGGGCGGGGAGCTCCTACGAGCAGTACTTC. This codes for CAWSVGAGSSYEQYF.